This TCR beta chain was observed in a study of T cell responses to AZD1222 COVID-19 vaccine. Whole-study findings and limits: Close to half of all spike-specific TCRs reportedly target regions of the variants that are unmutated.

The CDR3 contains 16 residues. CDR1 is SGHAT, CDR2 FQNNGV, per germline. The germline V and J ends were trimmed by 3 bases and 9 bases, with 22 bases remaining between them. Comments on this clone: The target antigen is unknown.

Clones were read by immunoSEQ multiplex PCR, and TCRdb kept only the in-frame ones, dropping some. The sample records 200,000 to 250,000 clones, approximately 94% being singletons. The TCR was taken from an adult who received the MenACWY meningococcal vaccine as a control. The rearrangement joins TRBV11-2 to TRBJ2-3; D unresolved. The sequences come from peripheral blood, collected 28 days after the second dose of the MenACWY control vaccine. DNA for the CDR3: TGTGCCAGCAGCTTGGCAGAACGAGTGGCGCATTTCACGCAGTATTTT. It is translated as CASSLAERVAHFTQYF.